These T cell receptor beta chains were read from a single sample in a study of T cell repertoires in cytomegalovirus infection. MiXCR, applied by TCRdb to the reads, yields one record per CDR3 protein. The sample carries 360,000 or so distinct CDR3 sequences, 34% recorded once. For these TCRs, the target antigens are not known. The sequenced sample was cultured PBMCs, obtained from culture after CMV antigen stimulation. The receptors derive from a human donor in good health (CMV status not recorded). Some clones in this sample may be carry-over from other donors' samples. Both conserved end residues are part of each CDR3. Each record gives: D gene, V gene, J gene, clone size, CDR3 DNA, CDR3 protein. The D gene is left open where the match is weak. Rows give clone size only sometimes, using once, few, many, or a class for an expanded clone.

d_gene: .
v_gene: TRBV7-8
j_gene: TRBJ1-5
abundance: few
CDR3nt: TGTGCCAGCAGCTTAGGAAGGACACTCAATCAGCCCCAGCATTTT
CDR3aa: CASSLGRTLNQPQHF

d_gene: TRBD1
v_gene: TRBV28
j_gene: TRBJ1-6
abundance: .
CDR3nt: TGTGCCAGCAGTTTAGCCCAGGGGGCACTTAATTCACCCCTCCACTTT
CDR3aa: CASSLAQGALNSPLHF

d_gene: TRBD2
v_gene: TRBV4-2
j_gene: TRBJ2-1
abundance: .
CDR3nt: TGTGCCAGCAGCCAAGATCTCGGGACTAGCGGGTACAATGAGCAGTTCTTC
CDR3aa: CASSQDLGTSGYNEQFF

d_gene: TRBD1
v_gene: TRBV20-1
j_gene: TRBJ1-2
abundance: once
CDR3nt: TGCAGTGCTCGTCGGACAGGGGGTGGCTACACCTTC
CDR3aa: CSARRTGGGYTF

d_gene: TRBD1
v_gene: TRBV5-1
j_gene: TRBJ1-1
abundance: .
CDR3nt: TGCGCCAGCAGCTTGGCCCTTGACAGGGCGAACACTGAAGCTTTCTTT
CDR3aa: CASSLALDRANTEAFF

d_gene: .
v_gene: TRBV4-3
j_gene: TRBJ1-1
abundance: .
CDR3nt: TGCGCCAGCAGCCAAGAGGTCAGGGCCACCACTAACACTGAAGCTTTCTTT
CDR3aa: CASSQEVRATTNTEAFF

d_gene: .
v_gene: TRBV7-2
j_gene: TRBJ1-2
abundance: .
CDR3nt: TGTGCCAGCAGCTTGTGGGAGGGGCAGTATGGCTACACCTTC
CDR3aa: CASSLWEGQYGYTF

d_gene: .
v_gene: TRBV7-2
j_gene: TRBJ2-1
abundance: many
CDR3nt: TGTGCCAGCAGCGGACTGGCCGCGGGTGCTAACAATGAGCAGTTCTTC
CDR3aa: CASSGLAAGANNEQFF

d_gene: .
v_gene: TRBV29-1
j_gene: TRBJ1-5
abundance: .
CDR3nt: TGCAGCGTTGAAGATCAAGTTGGACAGCCCCAGCATTTT
CDR3aa: CSVEDQVGQPQHF

d_gene: .
v_gene: TRBV7-8
j_gene: TRBJ2-1
abundance: many
CDR3nt: TGTGCCAGCAGCTTAGTGTCCGGATCGAATGAGCAGTTCTTC
CDR3aa: CASSLVSGSNEQFF

d_gene: TRBD1
v_gene: TRBV14
j_gene: TRBJ1-2
abundance: .
CDR3nt: TGTGCCAGCAGCCAAAATTGGGGACAGGGGAACTATGGCTACACCTTC
CDR3aa: CASSQNWGQGNYGYTF

d_gene: TRBD2
v_gene: TRBV4-2
j_gene: TRBJ2-1
abundance: .
CDR3nt: TGTGCCAGCAGCCAAGTTATAGCGGGGAGGAGCTCCTACAATGAGCAGTTCTTC
CDR3aa: CASSQVIAGRSSYNEQFF

d_gene: .
v_gene: TRBV7-9
j_gene: TRBJ2-7
abundance: .
CDR3nt: TGTGCCAGCAACCGGGGGTCCACCTACGAGCAGTACTTC
CDR3aa: CASNRGSTYEQYF

d_gene: .
v_gene: TRBV10-3
j_gene: TRBJ2-1
abundance: .
CDR3nt: TGTGCCATCAGTGCCCAGAATGAGCAGTTCTTC
CDR3aa: CAISAQNEQFF

d_gene: .
v_gene: TRBV5-6
j_gene: TRBJ1-2
abundance: few
CDR3nt: TGTGCCAGCAGCTCCCCTCACCGCTCTAACTATGGCTACACCTTC
CDR3aa: CASSSPHRSNYGYTF

d_gene: .
v_gene: TRBV4-3
j_gene: TRBJ1-1
abundance: many
CDR3nt: TGCGCCAGCAGCCAAGATTTCCCTTCTATGAACACTGAAGCTTTCTTT
CDR3aa: CASSQDFPSMNTEAFF

d_gene: .
v_gene: TRBV6-2/TRBV6-3
j_gene: TRBJ1-4
abundance: .
CDR3nt: TGTGCCAGCAGACCCTCGGGTGCAACTAATGAAAAACTGTTTTTT
CDR3aa: CASRPSGATNEKLFF

d_gene: .
v_gene: TRBV7-2
j_gene: TRBJ2-1
abundance: few
CDR3nt: TGTGCCCGACCTTGGGGACGGATCTACAATGAGCAGTTCTTC
CDR3aa: CARPWGRIYNEQFF

d_gene: TRBD1
v_gene: TRBV19
j_gene: TRBJ1-1
abundance: .
CDR3nt: TGTGCCAGTAGTAGAAACTCCGGGACAGGGGGCTTAGAAACTGAAGCTTTCTTT
CDR3aa: CASSRNSGTGGLETEAFF

d_gene: .
v_gene: TRBV20-1
j_gene: TRBJ2-7
abundance: once
CDR3nt: TGCAGTGCTAGAGATCGCGGAGGGGTGGACCCCTACGAGCAGTACTTC
CDR3aa: CSARDRGGVDPYEQYF

d_gene: .
v_gene: TRBV12-3/TRBV12-4
j_gene: TRBJ2-3
abundance: few
CDR3nt: TGTGCCAGCAGTTGGCAGCCCACAGATACGCAGTATTTT
CDR3aa: CASSWQPTDTQYF

d_gene: .
v_gene: TRBV20-1
j_gene: TRBJ2-7
abundance: .
CDR3nt: TGCAGTGCTAGGGCCTATCTGGGAGAGCAGTACTTC
CDR3aa: CSARAYLGEQYF

d_gene: TRBD2
v_gene: TRBV28
j_gene: TRBJ2-1
abundance: few
CDR3nt: TGTGCCAGCAGTTTAATTGGTAGCGGGAGGGGTAATGAGCAGTTCTTC
CDR3aa: CASSLIGSGRGNEQFF

d_gene: .
v_gene: TRBV7-2
j_gene: TRBJ1-5
abundance: .
CDR3nt: TGTGCCAGCAGTCATGTGCCCGGACAGCCGAATCAGCCCCAGCCTTTT
CDR3aa: CASSHVPGQPNQPQPF

d_gene: .
v_gene: TRBV10-3
j_gene: TRBJ1-5
abundance: few
CDR3nt: TGTGCCATCAGTGAGTCCAACAATCAGCCCCAGCATTTT
CDR3aa: CAISESNNQPQHF

d_gene: TRBD2
v_gene: TRBV7-2
j_gene: TRBJ2-1
abundance: .
CDR3nt: TGTGCCAGCAGCACCAGCGGGAGGGCCAAGGATGAGCAGTTCTTC
CDR3aa: CASSTSGRAKDEQFF

d_gene: .
v_gene: TRBV7-9
j_gene: TRBJ1-2
abundance: .
CDR3nt: TGTGCCAGCAGCGATGCCAGCTATGGCTACACCTTC
CDR3aa: CASSDASYGYTF

d_gene: TRBD2
v_gene: TRBV7-6
j_gene: TRBJ2-3
abundance: .
CDR3nt: TGTGCCAGCAGCTTAGACGGGACTAGCATAGATACGCAGTATTTT
CDR3aa: CASSLDGTSIDTQYF

d_gene: TRBD1
v_gene: TRBV7-2
j_gene: TRBJ1-2
abundance: many
CDR3nt: TGTGCCAGCAGCTTAGGGACAGGGTCCTATGGCTACACCTTC
CDR3aa: CASSLGTGSYGYTF